Below, one T cell receptor beta chain is given with its context. Its antigen is unknown. These data come from a study of regulatory T cells in long-lasting Graves disease. Overall study: Graves' patients, newly diagnosed, had taken antithyroid drugs under 3 months.

Study results and caveats: Newly diagnosed disease favored TRBV20-1 and TRBJ2-1 over persistent disease.

Regarding time point: newly diagnosed GD, antithyroid drugs for less than 3 months. Construction of the TCR library relied on RNA isolated from PBMCs. Germline V gene lookup returns CDR1 LGHDT and CDR2 YNNKEL (reference sequence). V dropped 1 base and J dropped 7 bases, with 10 bases sitting between them. The CDR3 consists of 14 residues. CDR3-region Arm-PCR and iRepertoire HTBI primers produced the TCR beta libraries. TCRdb independently ran MiXCR on the multiplex PCR reads; one entry per CDR3 protein. The data contain roughly 560,000 distinct CDR3 sequences, approximately 16% of them singletons. These data were also reused for a study on T cells in Graves' hyperthyroidism and ophthalmopathy.

The material was peripheral blood mononuclear cells (PBMCs), obtained at new diagnosis, from a patient treated with antithyroid drugs. The V call is TRBV3-1, the J call TRBJ2-2; no reliable D call. This TCR was sampled from a woman between 40 and 65 years old with Graves disease. CDR3 region: CASSQGQILGELFF. The CDR3 region has the DNA TGTGCCAGCAGCCAAGGGCAAATCCTCGGGGAGCTGTTTTTT.